These 32 T cell receptor beta chains share one sample of origin, sequenced in a study of blood T cells in healthy people across ages. Using a J-beta primer mix together with a sample-barcoded 5' primer, a second PCR was run for roughly 6 to 12 cycles. TCRdb fed the 5' RACE reads into MiXCR, producing one record per CDR3 protein. The sample records 650,000 to 1,000,000 distinct CDR3 sequences, about 37% being singletons. The specimen was blood. These receptors were obtained from a man aged 18 to 35 in good health.

This clonotype has a single count. The chain combines TRBV12-3 or TRBV12-4 with TRBJ2-4; TRBD1 matches 9 bases. Matching the DNA end better, TRBJ2-7 makes the J call doubtful. The CDR3 length is 15 residues. CDR3 DNA: TGTGCCAGCAGTCCTATCAAAGGGACAGGGAACGAGCAGTACTTC. Translating it yields CASSPIKGTGNEQYF.

The CDR3 bases are TGCAGCGTTGAAGATCGTCAGTCTGGGCAGTACTTC. It yields the protein CSVEDRQSGQYF. The chain is built from TRBV29-1 and TRBJ2-7; no reliable D call. Germline-derived CDR1 and CDR2 are SQVTM and ANQGSEA. Trimming took 0 bases from V and 9 from J, leaving 12 bases between them. The CDR3 totals 12 residues.

This clonotype was seen a handful of times. The V call is TRBV3-1, the J call TRBJ2-1; the D gene is possibly TRBD1 (5 bases). Germline lookup yields CDR1 LGHDT and CDR2 YNNKEL (reference sequence). The CDR3 loop spans 15 amino acids. Trimming took off 3 bases at V and 0 bases at J, with 9 bases between the two ends. CDR3 residues: CASSQDMSSYNEQFF. As DNA, the CDR3 is TGTGCCAGCAGCCAGGACATGAGCTCCTACAATGAGCAGTTCTTC.

The V call is TRBV29-1, the J call TRBJ2-5, with TRBD2 identical over 14 bases. Germline CDR1 SQVTM, CDR2 ANQGSEA. This CDR3 spans 17 amino acids. Trimming removed 6 bases from V and 5 bases from J; junction bases left unmatched: 14. The CDR3 sequence: CSVDGTSGGYSWETQYF. As DNA, the CDR3 is TGCAGCGTGGACGGGACTAGCGGGGGCTACAGTTGGGAGACCCAGTACTTC.

This clonotype showed up just a few times. The junction does not match germline at one end; this may be a read error. The CDR3 spells CASRQAGVLQPQHF. The CDR3 DNA sequence: TGTGCCAGCAGGCAAGCAGGGGTCCTTCAGCCCCAGCATTTT. The chain employs TRBV3-1 and TRBJ1-5, with a tentative D call TRBD1 (6 bases). Looked up from germline, CDR1 is LGHDT and CDR2 is YNNKEL (reference sequence). This CDR3 is built from 14 residues.

This clonotype was found a few times. The chain has TRBV29-1 and TRBJ2-5, with 8 bases lining up with TRBD2. The CDR3 runs to 14 residues. CDR1 and CDR2 (germline): SQVTM, ANQGSEA. After removal of 7 bases from V and 2 bases from J, the junction contained 9 bases not matched to a gene. The CDR3 reads CSGGERGSQETQYF. The DNA for the CDR3 is TGCAGCGGGGGGGAGCGGGGGTCGCAAGAGACCCAGTACTTC.

J is TRBJ1-5 and V is TRBV10-3; a weak D match, TRBD1 (6 bases). This CDR3 is 13 amino acids long. The V end lost 9 bases, the J end lost 5 bases, and 14 bases lay between the germline ends. The germline gives CDR1 ENHRY, CDR2 SYGVKD. In nucleotides, the CDR3 is TGTGCCATTAGGAGGGGGGAAGATCAGCCCCAGCATTTT. Protein sequence: CAIRRGEDQPQHF.

There are many counts of this clonotype. The gene calls are TRBV6-5 and TRBJ2-7; TRBD2 might be the D (6 bases). The CDR3 extends over 13 amino acids. The ends were cut back, 6 bases at V and 3 bases at J, with 12 bases in the middle. Germline loops: CDR1 MNHEY, CDR2 SVGAGI. This chain's CDR3 is CASRRDSNYEQYF. DNA of the CDR3: TGTGCCAGCAGGCGGGATTCAAACTACGAGCAGTACTTC.

This clonotype occurred a few times. V usage is TRBV25-1 and J usage is TRBJ2-4, with 8 bases aligning to TRBD2. The germline CDR1 and CDR2 sequences are MGHDK and SYGVNS. Trimming at V came to 6 bases and at J to 6 bases, leaving 4 bases not matched to a gene. The CDR3 is 13 residues long. CDR3 amino acids: CASSVAGGNIQYF. DNA of the CDR3: TGTGCCAGCAGCGTGGCGGGGGGAAACATTCAGTACTTC.

The chain links TRBV7-2 to TRBJ2-1, with 7 bases fitting TRBD2. CDR3 size: 14 residues. Germline trimming cut 4 bases from V and 8 bases from J; bases unmatched to any gene: 8. The V gene's germline CDR1 is SGHTA and CDR2 FQGNSA. The DNA for the CDR3 is TGTGCCAGCAGCTATGGCGGGGGTGGGGATGAGCAGTTCTTC. This codes for CASSYGGGGDEQFF. Filled out from reference TRBV7-2 and TRBJ2-1, the complete variable domain reads GAGVSQSPSNKVTEKGKDVELRCDPISGHTALYWYRQSLGQGLEFLIYFQGNSAPDKSGLPSDRFSAERTGGSVSTLTIQRTQQEDSAVYLCASSYGGGGDEQFFGPGTRLTVL.

The rearrangement joins TRBV20-1 to TRBJ2-1, with D maybe TRBD1 (5 bases). Germline V gives CDR1 DFQATT, CDR2 SNEGSKA (reference sequence). CDR3 length equals 11 residues. V was pared by 4 bases and J by 11 bases, with 12 bases between. The chain's CDR3 is CSAMVTGQQFF. CDR3 nucleotides: TGCAGTGCTATGGTAACAGGCCAGCAGTTCTTC.

There are a few counts of this clonotype. A much larger clonotype is one base distant, so this may be a read error. The chain recombines TRBV29-1 with TRBJ2-7, with TRBD2 identical over 8 bases. Germline assignment: CDR1 SQVTM and CDR2 ANQGSEA. This CDR3 is built from 11 residues. This chain's CDR3 is CSGEAGVEQYF. The CDR3 coding sequence is TGCAGCGGTGAAGCGGGGGTCGAGCAGTACTTC.

This clonotype showed up many times. This chain uses TRBV20-1 with TRBJ1-6, with 9 bases aligning to TRBD1. Trimming cost V 0 bases and J 7 bases; bases outside gene matches: 10. This CDR3 comprises 17 residues. Germline V CDR1 and CDR2: DFQATT, SNEGSKA (reference sequence). This CDR3 reads CSARDYGTGSPNSPLHF. For the CDR3, the DNA is TGCAGTGCTAGAGATTATGGGACAGGGTCCCCAAATTCACCCCTCCACTTT.

The rearrangement joins TRBV2 to TRBJ2-1; 7 positions agree with TRBD1. The CDR3 contains 16 residues. Germline CDR1 reads SNHLY; CDR2 reads FYNNEI. The V and J ends lost 6 bases and 5 bases, in that order; junction bases with no gene match: 13. In nucleotides, the CDR3 is TGTGCCAGCAGCCCTAGGTCTGGACAGGTTAACAATGAGCAGTTCTTC. Amino acids: CASSPRSGQVNNEQFF.

In this sample, this clonotype turned up a few times. The CDR3 loop is CSSPRGIGTEAFF. The CDR3 region has the DNA TGCAGTTCCCCGAGGGGGATTGGCACTGAAGCTTTCTTT. The gene calls are TRBV20-1 and TRBJ1-1; D may be TRBD1 (6 bases). Germline V CDR1 and CDR2: DFQATT, SNEGSKA (reference sequence). This CDR3 is 13 amino acids long. V was clipped by 8 bases and J by 4 bases, with 17 bases between them.

As regards this clonotype: One end of the junction fails to match germline, which may point to a read error. The rearrangement links TRBV18 to TRBJ1-1, with D maybe TRBD1 (6 bases). Looked up from germline, CDR1 is KGHSH and CDR2 is LQKENI. The CDR3 has 14 amino acids. For the CDR3, the DNA is TGTGCCAGCTCCCCGGCAGGGGCGCAGGGTGAAGTTTTCTTT. This gives the protein CASSPAGAQGEVFF. Combining the CDR3 with reference TRBV18 and TRBJ1-1 gives the whole variable domain NAGVMQNPRHLVRRRGQEARLRCSPMKGHSHVYWYRQLPEEGLKFMVYLQKENIIDESGMPKERFSAEFPKEGPSILRIQQVVRGDSAAYFCASSPAGAQGEVFFGQGTRLTVV.

Turning to this clonotype: Being one base from a much bigger clone, this may be a read error. V usage is TRBV4-3 and J usage is TRBJ2-6; no firm D call. Germline V gene sequence: CDR1 LGHNA, CDR2 YSLEER. This CDR3 spans 17 amino acids. CDR3 DNA: TGCGCCGGCAGCCAAGATAACGGACCCTCTGGGGCCAACGTCCTGACTTTC. As protein: CAGSQDNGPSGANVLTF.

Ten or more counts support this clonotype. The CDR3 reads CATSRERWMEKLFF. CDR3 DNA: TGTGCCACCAGCAGAGAGCGTTGGATGGAAAAACTGTTTTTT. This chain links TRBV15 with TRBJ1-4; D is undetermined. The germline V and J ends were trimmed by 0 bases and 8 bases, with 10 bases remaining between them. The CDR3 has 14 residues. Germline V gene sequence: CDR1 LNHNV, CDR2 YYDKDF (reference sequence).

Notes on this clonotype: Since a much larger clone is just one base distant, this may be a read error. The chain recombines TRBV7-2 with TRBJ2-3; 7 bases line up with TRBD2. The CDR3 covers 14 residues. Germline values: CDR1 SGHTA, CDR2 FQGNSA. V lost 1 base, J lost 11 bases, and 9 bases stayed unmatched. CDR3 nucleotide sequence: TGTGCCAGCAGCTTAGAATCCGGGGGGAGAAAGCAGTATTTT. Residues: CASSLESGGRKQYF.

This clonotype appeared many times. The chain links TRBV6-2 or TRBV6-3 to TRBJ1-2; tentative D call: TRBD1 (6 bases). The CDR3 is 13 amino acids. V was shortened by 6 bases and J by 2 bases, with 10 bases between the two germline ends. Germline V lookup: CDR1 MNHEY, CDR2 SVGEGT. The CDR3 reads CASSRTANYGYTF. CDR3 sequence (DNA): TGTGCCAGCAGCCGGACAGCGAACTATGGCTACACCTTC.

In the case of this clonotype: Relative to the germline gene, one junction end is altered; a read error may explain this. The chain couples TRBV12-3 or TRBV12-4 to TRBJ2-4; tentative D call: TRBD2 (6 bases). The J call may be incorrect, as the DNA end agrees better with TRBJ2-7. The CDR3 totals 13 residues. The CDR3 coding sequence is TGTGTCAGCAGCCGTGGGACTTCCCACGAGCAGTACTTC. Translation: CVSSRGTSHEQYF.

The chain has TRBV10-3 and TRBJ1-2, with 7 bases aligning to TRBD1. The germline CDR1 and CDR2 sequences are ENHRY and SYGVKD. The CDR3 has 15 amino acids. With 9 bases clipped from V and 3 bases from J, the junction kept 13 bases outside the gene matches. The CDR3 is CAIGQDESNDYGYTF. CDR3 bases: TGTGCCATAGGACAGGATGAATCGAATGACTATGGCTACACCTTC.

This rearrangement joins TRBV12-3 or TRBV12-4 to TRBJ1-5, with 9 nucleotides matching TRBD1. The trim removed 6 bases at V and 6 bases at J, leaving 9 bases unmatched. The CDR3 is made up of 15 amino acids. CDR3 residues: CASSIAGTGTQPQHF. DNA for the CDR3: TGTGCCAGCAGCATTGCCGGGACAGGGACTCAGCCCCAGCATTTT.

V gene TRBV4-3 combines with J gene TRBJ1-6; D not resolved. CDR1 is LGHNA and CDR2 is YSLEER in the germline V gene. The CDR3 consists of 17 residues. V lost 1 base and J lost 3, with 13 bases in between. As DNA, the CDR3 is TGCGCCAGCAGCCAAGGACCCCGCAGAAGCTATAATTCACCCCTCCACTTT. Translation gives CASSQGPRRSYNSPLHF.

The genes are TRBV9 and TRBJ2-3; no definite D call. CDR1 is SGDLS and CDR2 is YYNGEE in the germline V gene. This CDR3 is 15 amino acids long. Trimming left V 5 bases short and J 2 bases short, with 15 bases between. The CDR3: CASRDGVTVTDTQYF. The CDR3, as DNA: TGTGCCAGCAGGGACGGAGTAACCGTCACAGATACGCAGTATTTT.

This clonotype was detected a few times. The CDR3 protein is CASSSGRDYGYTF. In DNA form, the CDR3 reads TGTGCCAGCAGCTCCGGGAGGGACTATGGCTACACCTTC. The V call is TRBV7-8, the J call TRBJ1-2; unclear D gene. The CDR3 totals 13 residues. The germline gives CDR1 SGHVS, CDR2 FQNEAQ. The V gene lost 4 bases and the J gene lost 3 bases, with 9 bases spanning the gap. Looking up the rest from reference TRBV7-8 and TRBJ1-2 gives the full variable domain: GAGVSQSPRYKVAKRGQDVALRCDPISGHVSLFWYQQALGQGPEFLTYFQNEAQLDKSGLPSDRFFAERPEGSVSTLKIQRTQQEDSAVYLCASSSGRDYGYTFGSGTRLTVV.

This clonotype was observed many times. This chain's CDR3 is CSVEGGDSYEQYF. In nucleotides, the CDR3 is TGCAGCGTTGAGGGGGGGGACTCCTACGAGCAGTACTTC. The V and J genes are TRBV29-1 and TRBJ2-7; 7 bases fit TRBD2. Trimming at V came to 3 bases and at J to 0 bases, leaving 2 bases not matched to a gene. The CDR3 is 13 residues long. Germline CDR1 reads SQVTM; CDR2 reads ANQGSEA.

This chain links TRBV7-2 with TRBJ2-1; no reliable D call. The germline gives CDR1 SGHTA, CDR2 FQGNSA. The CDR3 has 15 amino acids. V gave up 1 base and J gave up 13 bases, with 20 bases separating them. The CDR3 here is CASSLVGPAKNIQFF. The DNA for the CDR3 is TGTGCCAGCAGCTTAGTCGGCCCAGCCAAAAACATTCAGTTCTTC.

A word on this clonotype: An end of the junction does not agree with germline; a read error may underlie this. The gene calls are TRBV4-3 and TRBJ1-6; D remains ambiguous. This CDR3 has 13 amino acids. CDR1 is LGHNA, CDR2 YSLEER, per germline. The CDR3 DNA follows: TGCGCCAGCAGCCTTACTACCGATTCACCCCCCCACTTT. It translates to CASSLTTDSPPHF.

In its sample, this clonotype was seen once. Given a much more abundant clone one base away, this may be a read error. The chain's CDR3 is CASSPGQGFRKDTRYF. The CDR3 nucleotides read TGTGCCAGCAGCCCAGGGCAGGGGTTTAGGAAGGATACGCGGTATTTT. The chain employs TRBV7-2 and TRBJ2-3; D perhaps matches TRBD1 (6 bases). CDR3 length: 16 amino acids. CDR1 SGHTA and CDR2 FQGNSA come from the germline V gene.

A remark on this clonotype: The junction differs from germline at one of its ends, possibly a read error. The V call is TRBV20-1, the J call TRBJ1-4; perhaps TRBD1 as D (6 bases). Germline V gene sequence: CDR1 DFQATT, CDR2 SNEGSKA (reference sequence). The CDR3 length is 14 residues. CDR3 DNA: TGCAGTGCTGGAGACAGGAGCGGCGGTGAAAAACTGTTTTTT. Its protein is CSAGDRSGGEKLFF.

The J gene is TRBJ2-5, the V gene TRBV9; 7 bases fit TRBD1. The DNA matches TRBJ2-7 better at its end, which makes the J call doubtful. The CDR3 spans 15 residues. Germline CDR1 SGDLS, CDR2 YYNGEE. CDR3: CASSASTGVPYEQYF. As DNA, the CDR3 is TGTGCCAGCAGCGCTAGCACAGGGGTCCCATACGAGCAGTACTTC.